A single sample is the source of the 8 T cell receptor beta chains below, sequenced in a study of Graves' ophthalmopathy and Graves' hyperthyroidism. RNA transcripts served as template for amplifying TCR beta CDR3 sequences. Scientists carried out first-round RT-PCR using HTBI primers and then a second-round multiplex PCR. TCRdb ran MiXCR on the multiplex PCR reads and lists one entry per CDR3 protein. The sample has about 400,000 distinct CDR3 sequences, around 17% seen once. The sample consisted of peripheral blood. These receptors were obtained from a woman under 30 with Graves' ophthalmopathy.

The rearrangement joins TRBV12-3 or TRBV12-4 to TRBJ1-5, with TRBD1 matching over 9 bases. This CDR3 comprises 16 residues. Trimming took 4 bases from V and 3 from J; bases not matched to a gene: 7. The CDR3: CASSSGTGRFNQPQHF. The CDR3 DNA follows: TGTGCCAGCAGTTCCGGGACAGGGAGGTTCAATCAGCCCCAGCATTTT.

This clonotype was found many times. CDR3 sequence reads: CASSTSAWEGAQYF. The CDR3, as DNA: TGTGCCAGTAGTACCTCGGCGTGGGAGGGGGCCCAGTACTTC. The rearrangement links TRBV19 to TRBJ2-5, with a possible D match to TRBD2 (7 bases). Per germline, CDR1 LNHDA and CDR2 SQIVND (reference sequence). The V gene lost 4 bases and the J gene lost 9 bases, with 18 bases spanning the gap. The CDR3 loop spans 14 amino acids.

The CDR3 DNA reads TGCAGCGTTTCGACAGCCTCCTACGAGCAGTACTTC. Encoded protein: CSVSTASYEQYF. The J gene is TRBJ2-7, the V gene TRBV29-1; D may be TRBD1 (5 bases). V dropped 5 bases and J dropped 0 bases, with 8 bases sitting between them. The germline CDR1 and CDR2 sequences are SQVTM and ANQGSEA. CDR3 length: 12 residues.

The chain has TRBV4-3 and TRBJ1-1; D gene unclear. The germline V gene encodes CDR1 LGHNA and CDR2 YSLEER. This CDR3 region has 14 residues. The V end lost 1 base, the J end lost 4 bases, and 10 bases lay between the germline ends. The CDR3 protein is CASSQVQPATEAFF. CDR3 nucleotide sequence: TGCGCCAGCAGCCAAGTCCAGCCTGCCACTGAAGCTTTCTTT.

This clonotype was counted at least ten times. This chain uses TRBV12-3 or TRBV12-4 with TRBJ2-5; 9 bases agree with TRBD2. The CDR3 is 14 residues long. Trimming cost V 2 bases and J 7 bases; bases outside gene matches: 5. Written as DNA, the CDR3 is TGTGCCAGCAGTTTATTGCGGGGGGGCGCGACCCAGTACTTC. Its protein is CASSLLRGGATQYF.

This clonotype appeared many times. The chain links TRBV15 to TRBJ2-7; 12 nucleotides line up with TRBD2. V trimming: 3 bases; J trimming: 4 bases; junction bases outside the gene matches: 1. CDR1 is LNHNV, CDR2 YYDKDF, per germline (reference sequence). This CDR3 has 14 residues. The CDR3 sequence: CATSSGLAGYEQYF. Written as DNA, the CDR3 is TGTGCCACCAGCAGTGGACTAGCGGGGTACGAGCAGTACTTC.

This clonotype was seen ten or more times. CDR3 in amino acids: CASSFPLLAPSSYEQYF. Here the CDR3 DNA reads TGTGCCAGCAGTTTCCCTCTACTAGCGCCTAGCTCCTACGAGCAGTACTTC. This rearrangement joins TRBV27 to TRBJ2-7; 7 positions agree with TRBD2. V dropped 3 bases and J dropped 0; count of bases not matched to a gene: 11. The CDR3 spans 17 residues. Germline CDR1 is MNHEY and CDR2 is SMNVEV (reference sequence).

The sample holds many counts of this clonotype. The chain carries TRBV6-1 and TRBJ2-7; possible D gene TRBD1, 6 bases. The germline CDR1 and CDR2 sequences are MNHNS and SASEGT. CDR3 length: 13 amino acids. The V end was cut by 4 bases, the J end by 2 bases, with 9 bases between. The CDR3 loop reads CASSGDTTYEQYF. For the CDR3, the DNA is TGTGCCAGCAGTGGGGACACGACCTACGAGCAGTACTTC.